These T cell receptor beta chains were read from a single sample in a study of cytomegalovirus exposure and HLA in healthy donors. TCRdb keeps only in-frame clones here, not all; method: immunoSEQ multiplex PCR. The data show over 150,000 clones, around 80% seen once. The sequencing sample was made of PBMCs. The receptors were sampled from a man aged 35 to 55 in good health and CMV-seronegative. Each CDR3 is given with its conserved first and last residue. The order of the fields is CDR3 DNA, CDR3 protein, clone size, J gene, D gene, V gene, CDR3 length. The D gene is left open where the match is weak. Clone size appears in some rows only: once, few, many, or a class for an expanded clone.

DNA: TGCGCCAGCAGCTTTGGGTGGGGGGCCTACGAGCAGTACTTC
CDR3: CASSFGWGAYEQYF
size: .
J: TRBJ2-7
D: .
V: TRBV5-1
length: 14

DNA: TGTGCCAGCAGCCCCTTAGGGACAGGGGTTGGTTCCTACGAGCAGTACTTC
CDR3: CASSPLGTGVGSYEQYF
size: .
J: TRBJ2-7
D: TRBD1
V: TRBV7-8
length: 17

DNA: TGTGCCAGCAGACGGGACACCAAGAACACTGAAGCTTTCTTT
CDR3: CASRRDTKNTEAFF
size: .
J: TRBJ1-1
D: .
V: TRBV5-6
length: 14

DNA: TGTGCCAGCAGTTCGACAGGGTCGGACGAAAAACTGTTTTTT
CDR3: CASSSTGSDEKLFF
size: .
J: TRBJ1-4
D: TRBD1
V: TRBV9
length: 14

DNA: TGTGCCACCCGAGGGCACCCTGAAGCTTTCTTT
CDR3: CATRGHPEAFF
size: .
J: TRBJ1-1
D: .
V: TRBV28
length: 11

DNA: TGTGCCAGCTCACCCTTTGTAGCGGGAGGTAGCGATACGCAGTATTTT
CDR3: CASSPFVAGGSDTQYF
size: .
J: TRBJ2-3
D: TRBD2
V: TRBV18
length: 16

DNA: TGTGCCAGCAGCCCGCGGACTAGGAACACCGGGGAGCTGTTTTTT
CDR3: CASSPRTRNTGELFF
size: .
J: TRBJ2-2
D: TRBD2
V: TRBV4-2
length: 15

DNA: TGTGCCAGCAGTGATCAAGCGATGGGGAGTCGGTTCTTC
CDR3: CASSDQAMGSRFF
size: .
J: TRBJ2-1
D: .
V: TRBV6-1
length: 13

DNA: TGTGCCATTGGGGGACAGGGCTACACCGGGGAGCTGTTTTTT
CDR3: CAIGGQGYTGELFF
size: once
J: TRBJ2-2
D: TRBD1
V: TRBV10-3
length: 14

DNA: TGTGCCAGCAGCCCACTAGCGGGTCAATACAATGAGCAGTTCTTC
CDR3: CASSPLAGQYNEQFF
size: .
J: TRBJ2-1
D: TRBD2
V: TRBV27
length: 15

DNA: TGCGCCAGCAGCTTGGCTCAGGGGAACACTGAAGCTTTCTTT
CDR3: CASSLAQGNTEAFF
size: .
J: TRBJ1-1
D: .
V: TRBV5-1
length: 14

DNA: TGTGCCAGCAGTTTATTGGAAGGAGACACTGAAGCTTTCTTT
CDR3: CASSLLEGDTEAFF
size: few
J: TRBJ1-1
D: .
V: TRBV28
length: 14

DNA: TGTGCCAGCAATCGGGGACAGGCCCCCTACGAGCAGTACTTC
CDR3: CASNRGQAPYEQYF
size: .
J: TRBJ2-7
D: TRBD1
V: TRBV2
length: 14

DNA: TGTGCCAGCAGCGGAGGGACAGGGATGAACTACGAGCAGTACTTC
CDR3: CASSGGTGMNYEQYF
size: .
J: TRBJ2-7
D: TRBD1
V: TRBV7-9
length: 15

DNA: TGCGCCAGCAGCCAAAGGCGGCCCGGAGCAGATACGCAGTATTTT
CDR3: CASSQRRPGADTQYF
size: .
J: TRBJ2-3
D: .
V: TRBV4-3
length: 15

DNA: TGTGCCAGCAGCTTCCCGCCGCGGGACCGCTCCTACGAGCAGTACTTC
CDR3: CASSFPPRDRSYEQYF
size: .
J: TRBJ2-7
D: .
V: TRBV7-8
length: 16

DNA: TGTGCCAGCACCAGGGGGTCACTTCAGTTCTTC
CDR3: CASTRGSLQFF
size: .
J: TRBJ2-1
D: TRBD1
V: TRBV6-1
length: 11

DNA: TGTGCCAGCCTTTCAGCGGGAGGGACAAACATTCAGTACTTC
CDR3: CASLSAGGTNIQYF
size: .
J: TRBJ2-4
D: TRBD2
V: TRBV6-1
length: 14

DNA: TGCGCCAGCAGCTTGGCCGGGTTCTCCTACGAGCAGTACTTC
CDR3: CASSLAGFSYEQYF
size: few
J: TRBJ2-7
D: .
V: TRBV5-1
length: 14

DNA: TGTGCCAGCAGCTTCATCGGGGCCAACGTCCTGACTTTC
CDR3: CASSFIGANVLTF
size: .
J: TRBJ2-6
D: .
V: TRBV7-9
length: 13

DNA: TGTGCCAGCCGACAGGATCCCCAGGAGACCCAGTACTTC
CDR3: CASRQDPQETQYF
size: few
J: TRBJ2-5
D: .
V: TRBV25-1
length: 13

DNA: TGTGCCAGCAGGGGCGGGGCCGGGGCAGATACGCAGTATTTT
CDR3: CASRGGAGADTQYF
size: few
J: TRBJ2-3
D: .
V: TRBV5-6
length: 14

DNA: TGTGCCATCAGTGAGCCATCTGGGGCCAACGTCCTGACTTTC
CDR3: CAISEPSGANVLTF
size: .
J: TRBJ2-6
D: .
V: TRBV10-3
length: 14

DNA: TGTGCCAGCAGCAACTTAGCGGGAGGGCCGCGGGAGCAGTACTTC
CDR3: CASSNLAGGPREQYF
size: few
J: TRBJ2-7
D: TRBD2
V: TRBV14
length: 15

DNA: TGTGCCAGCTCACCAATGCATCCTACCACCGGGGAGCTGTTTTTT
CDR3: CASSPMHPTTGELFF
size: .
J: TRBJ2-2
D: .
V: TRBV18
length: 15

DNA: TGTGCCAGCAGTACACCTGGGACAGACCAAGAGACCCAGTACTTC
CDR3: CASSTPGTDQETQYF
size: .
J: TRBJ2-5
D: TRBD1
V: TRBV6-5
length: 15

DNA: TGCGCCAGCAGCCAAGATTGGGGCGTCTCTGGAAACACCATATATTTT
CDR3: CASSQDWGVSGNTIYF
size: once
J: TRBJ1-3
D: .
V: TRBV4-3
length: 16

DNA: TGCGCCAGCAGCCAAGCCCAGGGGAAAAAAGAGACCCAGTACTTC
CDR3: CASSQAQGKKETQYF
size: .
J: TRBJ2-5
D: .
V: TRBV4-3
length: 15

DNA: TGTGCCAGCAGCTTGGCTTTAGCGGGGCAAGAGACCCAGTACTTC
CDR3: CASSLALAGQETQYF
size: .
J: TRBJ2-5
D: TRBD2
V: TRBV5-6
length: 15

DNA: TGTGCCAGCTGTGAGCGGGAGTACTACGAGCAGTACTTC
CDR3: CASCEREYYEQYF
size: few
J: TRBJ2-7
D: TRBD2
V: TRBV7-9
length: 13

DNA: TGTGCCAGCAGCCCCCCGGGGGGCGTGGGCTACACCTTC
CDR3: CASSPPGGVGYTF
size: .
J: TRBJ1-2
D: .
V: TRBV7-9
length: 13

DNA: TGTGCCAGCAGCCAAGGACTAGCGGGAAAAAGTGAGCAGTTCTTC
CDR3: CASSQGLAGKSEQFF
size: .
J: TRBJ2-1
D: TRBD2
V: TRBV4-2
length: 15

DNA: TGTGCCATCAGCCTTATCGAACAGATATTAGGCTACGAGCAGTACTTC
CDR3: CAISLIEQILGYEQYF
size: .
J: TRBJ2-7
D: .
V: TRBV10-3
length: 16

DNA: TGTGCCAGCAGCTCCACTAGCTTAGGGGTCTACAATGAGCAGTTCTTC
CDR3: CASSSTSLGVYNEQFF
size: once
J: TRBJ2-1
D: .
V: TRBV13
length: 16

DNA: TGTGCCAGCAGTGACAGACGGGACTCAGCTCCCTATTTT
CDR3: CASSDRRDSAPYF
size: .
J: TRBJ2-3
D: .
V: TRBV25-1
length: 13

DNA: TGTGCCAGCAGCTTGGTACGGGACAGGAGCCACGAGCAGTACTTC
CDR3: CASSLVRDRSHEQYF
size: .
J: TRBJ2-7
D: TRBD1
V: TRBV5-5
length: 15

DNA: TGTGCCAGCAGCTTAATGAGTAGCGGGGGGTTAGCCAAAAACATTCAGTACTTC
CDR3: CASSLMSSGGLAKNIQYF
size: few
J: TRBJ2-4
D: TRBD2
V: TRBV13
length: 18

DNA: TGTGCCAGCAGCCCCGATCGGGGGGCTCGGGGGACCCAGTACTTC
CDR3: CASSPDRGARGTQYF
size: .
J: TRBJ2-5
D: .
V: TRBV6-6
length: 15

DNA: TGTGCCAGCAGCTTGGCCCCGTTCCCTGAAGCTTTCTTT
CDR3: CASSLAPFPEAFF
size: .
J: TRBJ1-1
D: .
V: TRBV5-4
length: 13

DNA: TGTGCCAGCAGAGGACCGTACAGGGGGTATGGCTACACCTTC
CDR3: CASRGPYRGYGYTF
size: .
J: TRBJ1-2
D: TRBD1
V: TRBV28
length: 14

DNA: TGTGCCAGCAGTTTATCGCTTGGCAGGGGAACTGAAGCTTTCTTT
CDR3: CASSLSLGRGTEAFF
size: few
J: TRBJ1-1
D: .
V: TRBV28
length: 15